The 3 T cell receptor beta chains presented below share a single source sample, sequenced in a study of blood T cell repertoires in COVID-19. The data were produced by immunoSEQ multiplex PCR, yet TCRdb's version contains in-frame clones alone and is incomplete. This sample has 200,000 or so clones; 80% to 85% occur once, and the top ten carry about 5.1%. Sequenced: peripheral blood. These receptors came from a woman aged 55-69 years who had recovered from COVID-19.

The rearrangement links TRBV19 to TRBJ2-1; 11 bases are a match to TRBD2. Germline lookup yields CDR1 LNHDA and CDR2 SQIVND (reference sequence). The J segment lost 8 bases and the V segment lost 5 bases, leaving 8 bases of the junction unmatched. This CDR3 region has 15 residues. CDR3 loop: CASSSGLAARDEQFF. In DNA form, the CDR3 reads TGTGCCAGTAGTTCGGGACTAGCGGCTCGGGATGAGCAGTTCTTC.

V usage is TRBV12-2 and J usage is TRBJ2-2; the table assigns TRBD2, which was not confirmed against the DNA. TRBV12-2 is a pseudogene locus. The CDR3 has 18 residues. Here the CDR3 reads CASRFRQRGAPNTGELFF. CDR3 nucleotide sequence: TGTGCAAGTCGCTTTAGACAGCGGGGGGCCCCAAACACCGGGGAGCTGTTTTTT.

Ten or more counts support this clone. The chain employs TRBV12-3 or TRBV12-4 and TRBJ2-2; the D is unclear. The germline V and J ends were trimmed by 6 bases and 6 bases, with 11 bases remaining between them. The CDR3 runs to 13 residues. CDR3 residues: CASSLGLAGELFF. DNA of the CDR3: TGTGCCAGCAGCCTCGGTTTAGCCGGGGAGCTGTTTTTT.